The entry below describes one T cell receptor (beta chain). Its antigen remains unknown. Data came from immunoSEQ multiplex PCR; TCRdb stores just in-frame clones and leaves some out. The sample carries tens of thousands of clones, about nine tenths recorded once. This specimen comes from a study of T cell responses to AZD1222 COVID-19 vaccine. Study-wide findings and caveats: Baseline serostatus was positive in only a handful of AZD1222 recipients. Repertoires were obtained only post-peak T cell response. Two doses of AZD1222 preceded a rise in Spike-specific TCR breadth and depth. The donor cohort was predominantly white British with a female majority, and clonal diversity may have been underestimated.

V was pared by 1 base and J by 4 bases, with 8 bases of the junction left unmatched. This CDR3 has 17 amino acids. Germline CDR1 is SGHNT and CDR2 is YYREEE (reference sequence). The TCR comes from an adult who received the AZD1222 COVID-19 vaccine. The V gene is TRBV5-4, the J gene TRBJ1-2; 12 nucleotides match TRBD1. The sample in question was peripheral blood, obtained 28 days after the second AZD1222 dose. DNA of the CDR3: TGTGCCAGCAGCTTGCCGGGACAGGGGGCGCAGGGCTATGGCTACACCTTC. It yields the protein CASSLPGQGAQGYGYTF.